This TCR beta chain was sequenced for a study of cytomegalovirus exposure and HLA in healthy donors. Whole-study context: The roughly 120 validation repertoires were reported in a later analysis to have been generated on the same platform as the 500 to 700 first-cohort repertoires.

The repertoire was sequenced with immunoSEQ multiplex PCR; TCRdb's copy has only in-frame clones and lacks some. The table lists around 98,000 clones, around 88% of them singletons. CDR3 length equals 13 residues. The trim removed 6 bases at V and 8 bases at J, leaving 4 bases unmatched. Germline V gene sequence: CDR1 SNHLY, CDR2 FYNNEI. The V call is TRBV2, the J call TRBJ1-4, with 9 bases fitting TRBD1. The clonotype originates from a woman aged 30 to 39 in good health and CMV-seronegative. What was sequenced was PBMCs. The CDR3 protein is CASRRQGGEKLFF. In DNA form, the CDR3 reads TGTGCCAGCAGACGACAGGGGGGCGAAAAACTGTTTTTT. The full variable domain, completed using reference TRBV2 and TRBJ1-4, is EPEVTQTPSHQVTQMGQEVILRCVPISNHLYFYWYRQILGQKVEFLVSFYNNEISEKSEIFDDQFSVERPDGSNFTLKIRSTKLEDSAMYFCASRRQGGEKLFFGSGTQLSVL.